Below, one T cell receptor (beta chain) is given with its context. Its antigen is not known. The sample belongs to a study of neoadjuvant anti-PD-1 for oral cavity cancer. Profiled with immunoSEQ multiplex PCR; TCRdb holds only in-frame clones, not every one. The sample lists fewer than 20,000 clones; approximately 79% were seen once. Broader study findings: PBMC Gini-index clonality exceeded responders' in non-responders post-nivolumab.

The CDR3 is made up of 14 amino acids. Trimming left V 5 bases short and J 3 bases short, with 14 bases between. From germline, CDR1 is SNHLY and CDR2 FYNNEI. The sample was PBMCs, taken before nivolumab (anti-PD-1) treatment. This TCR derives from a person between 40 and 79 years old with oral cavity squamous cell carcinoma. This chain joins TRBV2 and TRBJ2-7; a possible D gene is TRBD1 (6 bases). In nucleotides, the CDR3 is TGTGCCAGCAGTCCAGGGGTTCTGAACTACGAGCAGTACTTC. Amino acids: CASSPGVLNYEQYF.